The 17 T cell receptor beta chains reported below all come from one sample, sequenced in a study of cytomegalovirus exposure and HLA in healthy donors. Both 60 Vbeta primers and 13 Jbeta primers went into the PCR. The repertoire was sequenced with immunoSEQ multiplex PCR; TCRdb's copy has only in-frame clones and lacks some. This table has 150,000 or so clones, under 85% appearing once. The sequencing sample was made of PBMCs. These receptors all come from a young man in good health and CMV-seronegative.

This clone was counted between two and nine times. V is TRBV6-5 and J is TRBJ1-1, with a possible D match to TRBD1 (6 bases). This CDR3 region has 14 residues. Trimming removed 5 bases at V and 10 bases at J, with 20 bases between. CDR1 MNHEY and CDR2 SVGAGI come from the germline V gene. The CDR3 spells CASSDITTGFSAFF. Written as DNA, the CDR3 is TGTGCCAGCAGTGATATAACCACAGGGTTTTCAGCTTTCTTT.

The genes are TRBV28 and TRBJ2-4, with 9 positions matching TRBD1. The CDR3 spans 12 residues. Trimming at V came to 8 bases and at J to 9 bases, leaving 5 bases not matched to a gene. Per germline, CDR1 MDHEN and CDR2 SYDVKM. In nucleotides, the CDR3 is TGTGCCAGCTCCGGGACAGGGATCATTCAGTACTTC. Translated, it gives CASSGTGIIQYF.

This clone came up a few times. The chain uses TRBV9 and TRBJ2-1; 8 positions match TRBD2. The V and J ends lost 2 bases and 7 bases, in that order; junction bases with no gene match: 11. Germline V CDR1 and CDR2: SGDLS, YYNGEE. The CDR3 covers 16 residues. CDR3 DNA: TGTGCCAGCAGCGTCGAGCGGGGGAGGTTAGGGAATGAGCAGTTCTTC. Its protein is CASSVERGRLGNEQFF.

The chain employs TRBV27 and TRBJ2-7, with D tentatively TRBD1 (7 bases). V was cut by 8 bases and J by 2 bases, with 13 bases left in between. CDR1 is MNHEY, CDR2 SMNVEV, per germline (reference sequence). This CDR3 has 13 residues. CDR3 sequence: CASGRTGTYEQYV. CDR3 nucleotides: TGTGCCAGCGGGAGGACAGGAACCTACGAGCAGTACGTC.

This clone was counted only a few times. The V and J genes are TRBV7-8 and TRBJ2-2; tentative D call: TRBD1 (6 bases). Germline V CDR1 and CDR2: SGHVS, FQNEAQ. Trimming pared 5 bases from V and 6 bases from J, leaving 22 bases between. This CDR3 spans 17 amino acids. The CDR3 loop is CASSPFWDTQGPGELFF. As DNA, the CDR3 is TGTGCCAGCAGCCCGTTCTGGGACACTCAGGGCCCCGGGGAGCTGTTTTTT.

The chain recombines TRBV9 with TRBJ2-5; 8 bases align to TRBD2. Germline CDR1 and CDR2: SGDLS and YYNGEE. The CDR3 consists of 15 residues. With 2 bases clipped from V and 1 base from J, the junction kept 4 bases outside the gene matches. This CDR3 is CASSVGGGIQETQYF. The CDR3 nucleotides read TGTGCCAGCAGCGTTGGCGGGGGGATCCAAGAGACCCAGTACTTC.

The V and J genes are TRBV6-5 and TRBJ1-1, with D possibly matching TRBD1 (6 bases). The CDR3 contains 13 residues. Trimming removed 6 bases from V and 10 bases from J, with 18 bases in between. CDR1 and CDR2 (germline): MNHEY, SVGAGI. The CDR3 reads CASSPGTSQGAFF. The CDR3 bases are TGTGCCAGCAGCCCAGGGACATCCCAGGGAGCTTTCTTT.

V and J are TRBV2 and TRBJ2-5; 13 bases match TRBD2. The germline CDR1 and CDR2 sequences are SNHLY and FYNNEI. CDR3 size: 18 residues. J lost 1 base, V lost 6 bases, and 11 bases had no gene match. The CDR3 bases are TGTGCCAGCAGCCCCCGACTAGCGGGGGGCTACCTCCAAGAGACCCAGTACTTC. It is translated as CASSPRLAGGYLQETQYF.

The chain employs TRBV2 and TRBJ1-5, with 8 bases lining up with TRBD1. The germline gives CDR1 SNHLY, CDR2 FYNNEI. This CDR3 has 14 residues. With V trimmed by 5 bases and J by 8 bases, 8 bases remained unmatched. CDR3 amino acids: CASSSRTGFKPQHF. Here the CDR3 DNA reads TGTGCCAGCAGTTCCCGGACAGGGTTTAAGCCCCAGCATTTT.

The chain carries TRBV28 and TRBJ1-1, with 8 nucleotides matching TRBD1. This CDR3 has 15 residues. V lost 8 bases to trimming and J lost 0 bases; unmatched junction nucleotides: 8. Germline CDR1 reads MDHEN; CDR2 reads SYDVKM. The CDR3 spells CASSTGGSMNTEAFF. DNA for the CDR3: TGTGCCAGCTCCACAGGGGGGAGCATGAACACTGAAGCTTTCTTT.

The V call is TRBV7-8, the J call TRBJ2-4; possible D gene TRBD1, 7 bases. Per germline, CDR1 SGHVS and CDR2 FQNEAQ. This CDR3 region has 17 residues. Trimming cost V 4 bases and J 4 bases, with 20 bases left between them. CDR3 nucleotides: TGTGCCAGCAGCTCCTCCTGGGGGGACAGACCAAAAAACATTCAGTACTTC. Translation gives CASSSSWGDRPKNIQYF.

This clone occurred a few times. The chain is built from TRBV5-1 and TRBJ1-2, with 8 bases lining up with TRBD1. V lost 4 bases to trimming and J lost 7 bases; unmatched junction nucleotides: 6. This CDR3 has 13 amino acids. The germline CDR1 and CDR2 sequences are SGHRS and YFSETQ. CDR3 in amino acids: CASSLGQALGYTF. Here the CDR3 DNA reads TGCGCCAGCAGCCTGGGACAGGCTCTTGGCTACACCTTC.

This clone has more than one count but fewer than ten. This chain joins TRBV2 and TRBJ2-2, with D perhaps TRBD1 (5 bases). The CDR3 extends over 14 amino acids. Looked up from germline, CDR1 is SNHLY and CDR2 is FYNNEI. The V end lost 10 bases, the J end lost 6 bases, and 18 bases lay between the germline ends. CDR3 amino acids: CANSREIGAGELFF. DNA for the CDR3: TGTGCCAATTCCAGGGAAATTGGCGCCGGGGAGCTGTTTTTT.

This chain links TRBV5-5 with TRBJ2-7; D call uncertain. Germline CDR1 SGHKS, CDR2 YYEKEE (reference sequence). Trimming cost V 0 bases and J 0 bases, with 10 bases left between them. The CDR3 has 15 amino acids. In DNA form, the CDR3 reads TGTGCCAGCAGCTTGGGCAGCTTTAGCTCCTACGAGCAGTACGTC. Its protein is CASSLGSFSSYEQYV.

This chain links TRBV9 with TRBJ2-5; D is perhaps TRBD2 (6 bases). This CDR3 is built from 15 residues. The germline gives CDR1 SGDLS, CDR2 YYNGEE. Trimming cost V 3 bases and J 2 bases, with 14 bases left between them. CDR3 nucleotide sequence: TGTGCCAGCAGCGCATTAGGGACTTTTCAAGAGACCCAGTACTTC. Translation: CASSALGTFQETQYF. Full variable domain (rest looked up from reference TRBV9 and TRBJ2-5): DSGVTQTPKHLITATGQRVTLRCSPRSGDLSVYWYQQSLDQGLQFLIQYYNGEERAKGNILERFSAQQFPDLHSELNLSSLELGDSALYFCASSALGTFQETQYFGPGTRLLVL.

With regard to this clone: At one end, the junction sequence differs from germline, possibly due to a read error. The chain uses TRBV4-2 and TRBJ2-6; 8 bases are a match to TRBD2. Germline V CDR1 and CDR2: LGHNA, YNFKEQ. CDR3 length: 18 residues. CDR3 in amino acids: CASSQVRGLGSGANGLTF. As DNA, the CDR3 is TGTGCCAGCAGCCAAGTAAGGGGACTAGGCTCTGGGGCCAACGGCCTGACTTTC.

The chain combines TRBV19 with TRBJ1-1; 10 nucleotides align to TRBD1. The J segment lost 5 bases and the V segment lost 5 bases, leaving 5 bases of the junction unmatched. Germline V gene sequence: CDR1 LNHDA, CDR2 SQIVND (reference sequence). CDR3 size: 14 residues. The DNA for the CDR3 is TGTGCCAGTAGTTTGGGACAGGGGAGGACTGAAGCTTTCTTT. Translated: CASSLGQGRTEAFF.